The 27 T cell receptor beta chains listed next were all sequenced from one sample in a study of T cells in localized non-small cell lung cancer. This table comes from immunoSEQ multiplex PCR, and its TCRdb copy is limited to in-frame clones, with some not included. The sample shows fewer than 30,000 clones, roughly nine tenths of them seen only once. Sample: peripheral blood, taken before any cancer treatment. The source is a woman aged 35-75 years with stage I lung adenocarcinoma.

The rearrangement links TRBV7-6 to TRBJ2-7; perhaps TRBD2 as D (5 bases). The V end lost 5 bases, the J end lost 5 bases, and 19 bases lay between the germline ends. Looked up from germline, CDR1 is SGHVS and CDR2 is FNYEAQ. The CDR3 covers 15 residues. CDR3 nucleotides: TGTGCCAGCAGCCTACGGGGTGTACTCTCGGACGAGCAGTACTTC. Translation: CASSLRGVLSDEQYF. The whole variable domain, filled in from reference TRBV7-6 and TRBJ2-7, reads GAGVSQSPRYKVTKRGQDVALRCDPISGHVSLYWYRQALGQGPEFLTYFNYEAQQDKSGLPNDRFSAERPEGSISTLTIQRTEQRDSAMYRCASSLRGVLSDEQYFGPGTRLTVT.

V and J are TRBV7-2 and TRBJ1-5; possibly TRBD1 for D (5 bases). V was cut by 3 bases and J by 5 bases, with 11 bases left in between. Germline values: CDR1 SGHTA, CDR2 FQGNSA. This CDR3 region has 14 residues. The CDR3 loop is CASSLGRDYQPQHF. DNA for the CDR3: TGTGCCAGCAGCTTGGGCAGGGACTATCAGCCCCAGCATTTT. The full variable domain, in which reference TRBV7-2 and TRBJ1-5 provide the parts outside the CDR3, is GAGVSQSPSNKVTEKGKDVELRCDPISGHTALYWYRQSLGQGLEFLIYFQGNSAPDKSGLPSDRFSAERTGGSVSTLTIQRTQQEDSAVYLCASSLGRDYQPQHFGDGTRLSIL.

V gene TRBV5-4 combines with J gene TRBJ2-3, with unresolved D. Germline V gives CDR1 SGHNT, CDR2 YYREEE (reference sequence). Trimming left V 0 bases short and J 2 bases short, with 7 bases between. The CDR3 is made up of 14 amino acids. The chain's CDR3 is CASSLVGSTDTQYF. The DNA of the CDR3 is TGTGCCAGCAGCTTGGTTGGCTCCACAGATACGCAGTATTTT.

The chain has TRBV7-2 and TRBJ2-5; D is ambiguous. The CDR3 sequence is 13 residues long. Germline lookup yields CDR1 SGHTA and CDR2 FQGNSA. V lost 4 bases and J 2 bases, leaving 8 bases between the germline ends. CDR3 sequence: CASSSHWQETQYF. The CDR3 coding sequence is TGTGCCAGCAGCTCCCACTGGCAAGAGACCCAGTACTTC. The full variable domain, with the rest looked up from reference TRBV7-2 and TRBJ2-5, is GAGVSQSPSNKVTEKGKDVELRCDPISGHTALYWYRQSLGQGLEFLIYFQGNSAPDKSGLPSDRFSAERTGGSVSTLTIQRTQQEDSAVYLCASSSHWQETQYFGPGTRLLVL.

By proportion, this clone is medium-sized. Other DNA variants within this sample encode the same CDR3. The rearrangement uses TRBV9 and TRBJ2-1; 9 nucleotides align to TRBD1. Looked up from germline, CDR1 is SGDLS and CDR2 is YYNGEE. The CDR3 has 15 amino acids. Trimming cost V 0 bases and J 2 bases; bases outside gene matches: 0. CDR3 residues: CASSVDRGPYNEQFF. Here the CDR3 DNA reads TGTGCCAGCAGCGTAGACAGGGGGCCCTACAATGAGCAGTTCTTC. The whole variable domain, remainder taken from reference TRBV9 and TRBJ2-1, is DSGVTQTPKHLITATGQRVTLRCSPRSGDLSVYWYQQSLDQGLQFLIQYYNGEERAKGNILERFSAQQFPDLHSELNLSSLELGDSALYFCASSVDRGPYNEQFFGPGTRLTVL.

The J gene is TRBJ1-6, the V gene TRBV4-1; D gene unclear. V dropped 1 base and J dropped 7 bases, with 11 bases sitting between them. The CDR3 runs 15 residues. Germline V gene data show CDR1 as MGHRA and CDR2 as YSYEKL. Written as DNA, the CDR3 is TGCGCCAGCAGCCAAGGCTCAGGAGGGAATTCACCCCTCCACTTT. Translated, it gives CASSQGSGGNSPLHF.

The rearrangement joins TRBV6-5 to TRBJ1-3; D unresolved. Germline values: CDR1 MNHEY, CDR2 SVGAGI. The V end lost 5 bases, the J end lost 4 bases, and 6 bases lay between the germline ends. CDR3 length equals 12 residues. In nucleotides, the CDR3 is TGTGCCAGCAGTACAGACGGAAACACCATATATTTT. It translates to CASSTDGNTIYF.

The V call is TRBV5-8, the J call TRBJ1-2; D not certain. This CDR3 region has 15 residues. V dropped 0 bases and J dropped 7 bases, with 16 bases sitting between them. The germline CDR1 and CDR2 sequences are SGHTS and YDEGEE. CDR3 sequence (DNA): TGTGCCAGCAGCTTGGATGTGGCAGCTCCACTTGGCTACACCTTC. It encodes CASSLDVAAPLGYTF.

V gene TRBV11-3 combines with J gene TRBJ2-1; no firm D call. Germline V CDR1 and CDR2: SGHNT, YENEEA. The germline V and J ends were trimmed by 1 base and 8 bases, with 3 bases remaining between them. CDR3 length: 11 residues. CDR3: CASSLVYEQFF. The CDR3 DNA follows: TGTGCCAGCAGCTTAGTATATGAGCAGTTCTTC.

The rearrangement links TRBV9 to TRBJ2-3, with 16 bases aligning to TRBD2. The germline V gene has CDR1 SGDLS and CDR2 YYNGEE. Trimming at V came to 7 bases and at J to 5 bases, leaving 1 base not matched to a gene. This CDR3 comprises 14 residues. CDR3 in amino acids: CASGTSGRGDTQYF. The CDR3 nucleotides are TGTGCCAGCGGGACTAGCGGGAGGGGAGATACGCAGTATTTT.

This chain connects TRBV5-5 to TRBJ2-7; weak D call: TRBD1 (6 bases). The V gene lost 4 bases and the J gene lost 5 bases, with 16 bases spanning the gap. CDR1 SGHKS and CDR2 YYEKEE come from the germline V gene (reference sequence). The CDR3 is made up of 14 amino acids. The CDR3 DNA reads TGTGCCAGCAGCCCATGGGTACAGGGTGACGAGCAGTACTTC. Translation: CASSPWVQGDEQYF.

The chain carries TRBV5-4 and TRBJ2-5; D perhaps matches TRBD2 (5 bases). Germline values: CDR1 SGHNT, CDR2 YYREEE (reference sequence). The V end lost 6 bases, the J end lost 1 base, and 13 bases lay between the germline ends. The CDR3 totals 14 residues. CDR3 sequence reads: CASTGGLVQETQYF. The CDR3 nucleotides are TGTGCCAGCACCGGTGGACTCGTCCAAGAGACCCAGTACTTC.

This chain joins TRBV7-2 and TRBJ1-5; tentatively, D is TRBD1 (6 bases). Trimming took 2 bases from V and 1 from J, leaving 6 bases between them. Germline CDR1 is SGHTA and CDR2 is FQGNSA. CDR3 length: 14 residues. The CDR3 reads CASSLQGSNQPQHF. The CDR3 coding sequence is TGTGCCAGCAGCTTACAGGGGAGCAATCAGCCCCAGCATTTT.

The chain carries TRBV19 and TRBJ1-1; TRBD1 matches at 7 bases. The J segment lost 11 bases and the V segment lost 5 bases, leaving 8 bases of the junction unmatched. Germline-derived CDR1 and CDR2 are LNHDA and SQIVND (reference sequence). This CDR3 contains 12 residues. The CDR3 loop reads CASSARTGQAFF. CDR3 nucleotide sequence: TGTGCCAGTAGTGCCCGGACAGGACAGGCTTTCTTT.

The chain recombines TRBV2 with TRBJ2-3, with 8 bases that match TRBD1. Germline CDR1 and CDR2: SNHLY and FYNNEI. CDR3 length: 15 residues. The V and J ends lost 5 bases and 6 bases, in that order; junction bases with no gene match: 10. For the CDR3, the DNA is TGTGCCAGCAGTATATATCAGGGGGCTTTGGATACGCAGTATTTT. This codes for CASSIYQGALDTQYF.

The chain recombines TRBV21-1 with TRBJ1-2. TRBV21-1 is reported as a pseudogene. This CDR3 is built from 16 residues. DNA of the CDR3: TGTGCCAGCAGCAAAGGAAGCCAGTTCTCTAACTATGGCTACACCTTC. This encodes CASSKGSQFSNYGYTF.

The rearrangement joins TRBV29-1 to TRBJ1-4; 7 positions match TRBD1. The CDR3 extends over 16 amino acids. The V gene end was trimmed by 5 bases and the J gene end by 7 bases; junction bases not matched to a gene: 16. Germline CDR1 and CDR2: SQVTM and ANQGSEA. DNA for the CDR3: TGCAGCGTTAAGACAGGGAGCCAGGGGTTGGCTGAAAAACTGTTTTTT. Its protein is CSVKTGSQGLAEKLFF.

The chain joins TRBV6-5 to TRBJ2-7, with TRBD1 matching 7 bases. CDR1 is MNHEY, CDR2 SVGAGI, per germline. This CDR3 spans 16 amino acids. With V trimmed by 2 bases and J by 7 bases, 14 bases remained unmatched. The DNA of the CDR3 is TGTGCCAGCAGTTACCGACAGGGTGTGGTAATGGGGGAGCAGTACTTC. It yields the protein CASSYRQGVVMGEQYF.

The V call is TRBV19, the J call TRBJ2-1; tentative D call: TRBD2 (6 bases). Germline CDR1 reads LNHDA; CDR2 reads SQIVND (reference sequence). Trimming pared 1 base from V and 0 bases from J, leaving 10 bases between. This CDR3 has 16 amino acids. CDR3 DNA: TGTGCCAGTAGTATAGCGGGACTGTCCTCCTACAATGAGCAGTTCTTC. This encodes CASSIAGLSSYNEQFF. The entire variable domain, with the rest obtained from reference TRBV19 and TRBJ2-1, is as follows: DGGITQSPKYLFRKEGQNVTLSCEQNLNHDAMYWYRQDPGQGLRLIYYSQIVNDFQKGDIAEGYSVSREKKESFPLTVTSAQKNPTAFYLCASSIAGLSSYNEQFFGPGTRLTVL.

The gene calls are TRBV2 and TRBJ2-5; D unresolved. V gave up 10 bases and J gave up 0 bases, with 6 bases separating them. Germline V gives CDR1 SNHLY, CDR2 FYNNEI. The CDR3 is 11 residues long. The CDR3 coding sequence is TGTGCCACTAAGTACCAAGAGACCCAGTACTTC. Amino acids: CATKYQETQYF.

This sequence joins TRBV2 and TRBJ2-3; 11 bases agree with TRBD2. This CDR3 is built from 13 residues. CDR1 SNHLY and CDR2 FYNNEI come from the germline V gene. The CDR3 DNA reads TGTGCACTGACTAGCGGGGTCTCTTTGACGCAGTATTTT. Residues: CALTSGVSLTQYF. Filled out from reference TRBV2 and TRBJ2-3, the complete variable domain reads EPEVTQTPSHQVTQMGQEVILRCVPISNHLYFYWYRQILGQKVEFLVSFYNNEISEKSEIFDDQFSVERPDGSNFTLKIRSTKLEDSAMYFCALTSGVSLTQYFGPGTRLTVL.

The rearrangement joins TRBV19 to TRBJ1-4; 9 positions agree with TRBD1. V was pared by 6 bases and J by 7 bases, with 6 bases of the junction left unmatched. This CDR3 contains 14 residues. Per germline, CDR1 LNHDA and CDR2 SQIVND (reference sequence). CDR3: CASRPGQGREKLFF. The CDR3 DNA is TGTGCCAGTAGACCGGGACAGGGACGTGAAAAACTGTTTTTT.

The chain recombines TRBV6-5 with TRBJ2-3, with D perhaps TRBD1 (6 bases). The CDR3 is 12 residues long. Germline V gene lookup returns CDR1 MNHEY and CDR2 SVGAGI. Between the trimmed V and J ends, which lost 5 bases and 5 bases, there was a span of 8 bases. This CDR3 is CASSLRGDTQYF. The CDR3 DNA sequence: TGTGCCAGCAGTCTCAGGGGAGATACGCAGTATTTT.

DNA of the CDR3: TGTGCCAGTAGATACTCCGGGACAGGGGGTAATCAGCCCCAGCATTTT. This translates into CASRYSGTGGNQPQHF. The chain joins TRBV19 to TRBJ1-5; 11 nucleotides agree with TRBD1. This CDR3 is built from 16 residues. Trimming cost V 6 bases and J 4 bases; bases outside gene matches: 8. Per the germline V gene, CDR1 is LNHDA and CDR2 is SQIVND (reference sequence).

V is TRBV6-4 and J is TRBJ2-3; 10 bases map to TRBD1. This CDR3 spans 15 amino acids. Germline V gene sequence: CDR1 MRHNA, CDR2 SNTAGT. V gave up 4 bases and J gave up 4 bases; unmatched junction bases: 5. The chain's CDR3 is CASSGHGQGADTQYF. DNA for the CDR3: TGTGCCAGCAGTGGCCACGGACAGGGGGCAGATACGCAGTATTTT.

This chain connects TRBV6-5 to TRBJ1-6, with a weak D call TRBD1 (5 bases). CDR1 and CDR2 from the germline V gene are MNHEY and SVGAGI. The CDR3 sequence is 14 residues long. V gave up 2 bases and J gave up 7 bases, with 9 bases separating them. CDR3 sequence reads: CASSYGAANSPLHF. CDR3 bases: TGTGCCAGCAGTTACGGGGCCGCAAATTCACCCCTCCACTTT.

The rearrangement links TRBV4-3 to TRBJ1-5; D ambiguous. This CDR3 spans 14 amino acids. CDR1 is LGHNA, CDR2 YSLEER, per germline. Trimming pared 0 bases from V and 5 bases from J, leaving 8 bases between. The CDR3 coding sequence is TGCGCCAGCAGCCAAGACTGGAGGGATCAGCCCCAGCATTTT. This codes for CASSQDWRDQPQHF.